These 9 T cell receptor beta chains share one sample of origin, sequenced in a study of cytomegalovirus exposure and HLA in healthy donors. Both 60 Vbeta primers and 13 Jbeta primers went into the PCR. Sequencing used immunoSEQ multiplex PCR; TCRdb keeps in-frame clones, though not all of them. The profile shows some 180,000 clones, around 80% of them singletons. The sequenced material came from PBMCs. The origin of the receptors is a woman under 30 in good health and CMV-seronegative.

The V call is TRBV7-9, the J call TRBJ2-3, with 8 bases identical to TRBD2. CDR1 is SEHNR and CDR2 is FQNEAQ in the germline V gene (reference sequence). The ends lost 5 bases at V and 5 bases at J; junction bases unmatched: 6. There are 14 residues in the CDR3. CDR3: CASSPAGAGDTQYF. CDR3 bases: TGTGCCAGCAGCCCAGCGGGAGCGGGAGATACGCAGTATTTT. Drawing the rest from reference TRBV7-9 and TRBJ2-3, the complete variable domain is DTGVSQNPRHKITKRGQNVTFRCDPISEHNRLYWYRQTLGQGPEFLTYFQNEAQLEKSRLLSDRFSAERPKGSFSTLEIQRTEQGDSAMYLCASSPAGAGDTQYFGPGTRLTVL.

The chain links TRBV28 to TRBJ2-1; possible D gene TRBD2, 5 bases. CDR1 MDHEN and CDR2 SYDVKM come from the germline V gene. The CDR3 consists of 16 residues. V was clipped by 6 bases and J by 2 bases, with 17 bases between them. DNA of the CDR3: TGTGCCAGCAGGAAACCCCCTAGCTCGCCCTACAATGAGCAGTTCTTC. As protein: CASRKPPSSPYNEQFF.

The rearrangement uses TRBV30 and TRBJ2-7; D might be TRBD2 (6 bases). Germline lookup yields CDR1 GTSNPN and CDR2 SVGIG (reference sequence). Trimming took off 1 base at V and 0 bases at J, with 10 bases between the two ends. The CDR3 contains 14 residues. The CDR3 here is CAWSGAGSSYEQYV. DNA for the CDR3: TGTGCCTGGAGTGGGGCGGGGAGCTCCTACGAGCAGTACGTC.

This chain uses TRBV6-5 with TRBJ1-4; tentatively, D is TRBD1 (5 bases). V was trimmed by 5 bases and J by 0 bases, leaving 10 bases between them. The CDR3 runs to 15 residues. Germline CDR1 reads MNHEY; CDR2 reads SVGAGI. The CDR3 sequence: CASSPDRSTNEKLFF. The CDR3 nucleotides are TGTGCCAGCAGTCCCGACAGATCAACTAATGAAAAACTGTTTTTT.

The rearrangement joins TRBV7-9 to TRBJ2-2, with 13 nucleotides matching TRBD2. Trimming removed 5 bases from V and 5 bases from J; junction bases left unmatched: 11. There are 18 residues in the CDR3. CDR1 is SEHNR, CDR2 FQNEAQ, per germline (reference sequence). Here the CDR3 DNA reads TGTGCCAGCAGCCCGCGACCCTGGACTAGCGGGAGTACCGGGGAGCTGTTTTTT. Translated, it gives CASSPRPWTSGSTGELFF.

The chain joins TRBV7-9 to TRBJ2-5; D unclear. The J call is in doubt because the DNA end fits TRBJ2-7 better. The germline V gene has CDR1 SEHNR and CDR2 FQNEAQ (reference sequence). The CDR3 sequence is 14 residues long. In DNA, the CDR3 is TGTGCCAGCAGCTTAGGTCCGGGTATCTACGAGCAGTACTTC. Its protein is CASSLGPGIYEQYF.

The chain carries TRBV30 and TRBJ1-1; 8 nucleotides line up with TRBD1. The CDR3 has 13 residues. Germline trimming cut 0 bases from V and 5 bases from J; bases unmatched to any gene: 2. Looked up from germline, CDR1 is GTSNPN and CDR2 is SVGIG (reference sequence). CDR3 sequence: CAWSVQGVTEAFF. The CDR3 bases are TGTGCCTGGAGTGTACAGGGGGTAACTGAAGCTTTCTTT.

This clone occurred once. J is TRBJ2-7 and V is TRBV27; a weak D match, TRBD2 (6 bases). This CDR3 region has 13 residues. Trimming cost V 0 bases and J 4 bases, with 7 bases left between them. Germline V gene sequence: CDR1 MNHEY, CDR2 SMNVEV (reference sequence). In nucleotides, the CDR3 is TGTGCCAGCAGTTTATCCGGGAGTTACGAGCAGTACTTC. Translation gives CASSLSGSYEQYF.

This clone was seen only once. The genes are TRBV10-3 and TRBJ2-7; D unresolved. V was cut by 4 bases and J by 2 bases, with 12 bases left in between. The CDR3 length is 14 residues. The germline gives CDR1 ENHRY, CDR2 SYGVKD. CDR3 DNA: TGTGCCATCAGTGTTGGGCCCGTAGCCTACGAGCAGTACTTC. This translates into CAISVGPVAYEQYF.